Listed below are T cell receptor beta chains from one sample, sequenced in a study of blood T cell repertoires in COVID-19. Assay used: immunoSEQ multiplex PCR; TCRdb lists only in-frame clones, some missing. Seen here are 45,000 or so clones, about 83% observed once, and the top ten hold around 8%. Sample: peripheral blood. Source of these receptors: a man aged 80 or over in a cohort sampled during active COVID-19. Both conserved end residues are part of each CDR3. A D gene is named only where the DNA matches it firmly. The listing skips clone size in some rows; elsewhere it reads once, few, many or a size class.

TRBJ1-1,TRBV19,-,TRBD1,CASSIVQGVRTEAFF,TGTGCCAGTAGTATAGTCCAGGGGGTGCGCACTGAAGCTTTCTTT
TRBJ2-1,TRBV6-5,-,TRBD2,CASSSYLAGGSEQFF,TGTGCCAGCAGTTCATACCTAGCGGGAGGGTCTGAGCAGTTCTTC
TRBJ2-2,TRBV5-4,-,TRBD2,CASSLEFERGGSGELFF,TGTGCCAGCAGCTTGGAGTTCGAGCGGGGGGGCTCCGGGGAGCTGTTTTTT
TRBJ2-7,TRBV2,few,TRBD2,CASTVGRGGSYEQYF,TGTGCCAGCACTGTGGGGCGGGGGGGCTCCTACGAGCAGTACTTC
TRBJ1-1,TRBV18,-,TRBD1,CASSQGDRVAFF,TGTGCCAGCTCACAAGGCGACAGGGTCGCTTTCTTT
TRBJ2-5,TRBV20-1,-,TRBD2,CKAGVSETQYF,TGCAAAGCGGGAGTATCGGAGACCCAGTACTTC
TRBJ2-1,TRBV29-1,-,TRBD1,CSVGWDRARDEQFF,TGCAGCGTCGGGTGGGACAGGGCGCGGGATGAGCAGTTCTTC
TRBJ1-2,TRBV12-3/TRBV12-4,-,-,CASSLRDSYGYTF,TGTGCCAGCAGTTTGAGGGACTCCTATGGCTACACCTTC
TRBJ2-3,TRBV3-1/TRBV3-2,-,TRBD2,CASQLAGAGYSTDTQYF,TGTGCCAGTCAACTAGCGGGGGCGGGATATAGCACAGATACGCAGTATTTT
TRBJ1-4,TRBV6-5,once,TRBD1,CASSWTGKDEKLFF,TGTGCCAGCAGTTGGACAGGGAAAGATGAAAAACTGTTTTTT
TRBJ2-2,TRBV4-1,few,TRBD1,CASSLATGWTGELFF,TGCGCCAGCAGCCTAGCGACAGGGTGGACCGGGGAGCTGTTTTTT
TRBJ2-1,TRBV24-1,-,-,CATSPQGKNEQFF,TGTGCCACCAGTCCCCAGGGGAAAAATGAGCAGTTCTTC
TRBJ2-7,TRBV5-1,few,TRBD1,CASSRGDSGEEQYF,TGCGCCAGCAGCCGTGGGGACAGCGGCGAGGAGCAGTACTTC
TRBJ2-7,TRBV15,-,-,CATSRQSSDYEQYF,TGTGCCACCAGCAGACAATCTAGCGACTACGAGCAGTACTTC
TRBJ1-6,TRBV4-1,-,TRBD1,CASSQKLQGEAYNSPLHF,TGCGCCAGCAGCCAAAAACTACAGGGGGAAGCCTATAATTCACCCCTCCACTTT
TRBJ1-6,TRBV27,-,-,CASSLRGSGSYNSPLHF,TGTGCCAGCAGCTTACGTGGGAGTGGATCCTATAATTCACCCCTCCACTTT
TRBJ2-2,TRBV5-1,-,-,CASTLERGRELFF,TGCGCCAGCACCCTGGAAAGGGGGAGGGAGCTGTTTTTT
TRBJ1-5,TRBV20-1,-,-,CSASFGGFQPQHF,TGCAGTGCTAGTTTTGGCGGGTTTCAGCCCCAGCATTTT
TRBJ1-5,TRBV28,-,-,CASTPSHKNQPQHF,TGTGCCAGCACGCCATCCCACAAAAATCAGCCCCAGCATTTT
TRBJ2-7,TRBV19,-,TRBD2,CASSPRTSGGSYEQYF,TGTGCCAGTAGTCCGCGGACTAGCGGGGGCTCCTACGAGCAGTACTTC
TRBJ1-1,TRBV20-1,few,-,CSATDREAFF,TGCAGTGCTACCGACAGGGAAGCTTTCTTT
TRBJ2-2,TRBV5-1,-,TRBD1,CASSRGGMGGELFF,TGCGCCAGCAGCAGAGGGGGCATGGGCGGGGAGCTGTTTTTT
TRBJ1-1,TRBV6-9,-,TRBD1,CASSSPGQDTLAAFF,TGTGCCAGCAGTTCCCCGGGACAGGACACCCTGGCCGCTTTCTTT
TRBJ1-5,TRBV12-3/TRBV12-4,-,-,CASSFGRGPQHF,TGTGCCAGCAGTTTCGGAAGAGGGCCCCAGCATTTT
TRBJ2-1,TRBV4-1,-,TRBD2,CASSQEGRGNYNEQFF,TGCGCCAGCAGCCAAGAGGGGCGGGGGAACTACAATGAGCAGTTCTTC
TRBJ1-4,TRBV21-1,-,-,CASSKLSLLQGGNEKLFF,TGTGCCAGCAGCAAGTTGTCCCTTTTACAGGGGGGTAATGAAAAACTGTTTTTT
TRBJ2-1,TRBV7-6,-,-,CASSLQGISYNEQFF,TGTGCCAGCAGCTTGCAGGGGATAAGCTACAATGAGCAGTTCTTC
TRBJ1-5,TRBV7-9,-,-,CASSPPGGGNQPQHF,TGTGCCAGCAGTCCCCCGGGGGGGGGCAATCAGCCCCAGCATTTT
TRBJ2-7,TRBV28,-,TRBD1,CASTTLGTAYEQYF,TGTGCCAGCACCACCCTCGGGACAGCTTACGAGCAGTACTTC
TRBJ1-2,TRBV7-2,-,TRBD1,CASSLTGAPPGYTF,TGTGCCAGCAGTCTCACAGGGGCCCCGCCGGGCTACACCTTC
TRBJ1-2,TRBV2,-,TRBD1,CASNRQGNGYTF,TGTGCCAGCAACAGACAGGGAAATGGCTACACCTTC
TRBJ1-2,TRBV7-8,-,TRBD1,CASSRQGYGYTF,TGTGCCAGCAGCCGACAGGGCTATGGCTACACCTTC